This record looks at one T cell receptor (beta chain) sequence and its context. Its specificity is unknown. Patients with chemo-refractory metastatic non-small-cell lung cancer received focal radiation plus CTLA-4 blockade with ipilimumab. This entry is derived from a study of radiotherapy plus CTLA-4 blockade in lung cancer. Study information: Among patients, approximately 17% showed objective responses, and approximately 30% had disease control.

The CDR3 is 14 amino acids. Germline V gives CDR1 MDHEN, CDR2 SYDVKM. Between the trimmed V and J ends, which lost 6 bases and 4 bases, there was a span of 16 bases. General study results and limits: The study found tumor-derived TCR clones expanded in blood after radiotherapy plus ipilimumab. Reportedly, early blood T cell clone dynamics best predicted response, with interferon-beta.

Measured with immunoSEQ multiplex PCR; TCRdb has only the in-frame clones, and not every one. This sample carries around 90,000 clones, about 80% of them seen once, and the ten largest clones take around 0.8%. The chain couples TRBV28 to TRBJ2-7; the D call may be TRBD1 or TRBD2 (5 bases each). This TCR came from a human donor with non-small cell lung cancer who had stable disease on radiotherapy plus ipilimumab. The sequenced sample was peripheral blood, obtained from a patient treated with radiotherapy plus ipilimumab. CDR3 region: CASSPPGQVYEQYF. CDR3 nucleotides: TGTGCCAGCAGCCCCCCGGGGCAGGTTTACGAGCAGTACTTC.